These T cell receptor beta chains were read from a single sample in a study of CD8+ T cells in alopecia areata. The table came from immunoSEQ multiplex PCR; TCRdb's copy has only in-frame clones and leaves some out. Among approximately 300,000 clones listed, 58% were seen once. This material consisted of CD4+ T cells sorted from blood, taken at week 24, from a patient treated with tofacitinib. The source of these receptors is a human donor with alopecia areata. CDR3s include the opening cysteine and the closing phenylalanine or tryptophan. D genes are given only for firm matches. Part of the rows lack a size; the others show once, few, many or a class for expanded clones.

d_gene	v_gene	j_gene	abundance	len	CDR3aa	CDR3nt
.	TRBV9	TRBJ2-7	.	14	CASSVETASYEQYF	TGTGCCAGCAGCGTAGAAACCGCCTCCTACGAGCAGTACTTC
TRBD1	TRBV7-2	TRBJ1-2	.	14	CASSIGQGTYGYTF	TGTGCCAGCAGCATCGGACAGGGAACCTATGGCTACACCTTC
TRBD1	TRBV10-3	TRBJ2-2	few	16	CAISQPTGENTGELFF	TGTGCCATCAGTCAACCGACAGGGGAAAATACCGGGGAGCTGTTTTTT
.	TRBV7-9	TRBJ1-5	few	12	CASSLEGQPQHF	TGTGCCAGCAGCTTAGAGGGTCAGCCCCAGCATTTT
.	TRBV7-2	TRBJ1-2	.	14	CASSLGPAGGGYTF	TGTGCCAGCAGCTTAGGCCCCGCAGGTGGGGGCTACACCTTC
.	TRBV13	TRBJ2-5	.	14	CASSLGTSQETQYF	TGTGCCAGCAGCCTCGGGACTTCCCAAGAGACCCAGTACTTC
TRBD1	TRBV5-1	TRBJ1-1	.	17	CASSSLGTGGPRTEAFF	TGCGCCAGCAGCTCACTGGGGACAGGGGGCCCAAGGACTGAAGCTTTCTTT
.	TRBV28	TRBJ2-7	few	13	CASSTTGTGEQYF	TGTGCCAGCAGTACCACAGGGACCGGCGAGCAGTACTTC
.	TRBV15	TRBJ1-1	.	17	CATSRYSKLTPNTEAFF	TGTGCCACCAGCAGATATTCGAAATTAACCCCGAACACTGAAGCTTTCTTT
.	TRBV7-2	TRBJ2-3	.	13	CASSPRGTDTQYF	TGTGCCAGCAGCCCCAGGGGCACAGATACGCAGTATTTT
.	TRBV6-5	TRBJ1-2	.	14	CASRGVLNNYGYTF	TGTGCCAGCAGAGGGGTCCTAAATAACTATGGCTACACCTTC
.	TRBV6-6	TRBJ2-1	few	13	CASSYPDRREQFF	TGTGCCAGCAGTTACCCTGACAGGAGGGAGCAGTTCTTC
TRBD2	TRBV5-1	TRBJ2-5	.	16	CASSLTSGGAKETQYF	TGCGCCAGCAGCTTGACTAGCGGGGGGGCCAAAGAGACCCAGTACTTC
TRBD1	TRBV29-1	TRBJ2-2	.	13	CSGGQAFAGELFF	TGCAGCGGGGGACAGGCGTTCGCCGGGGAGCTGTTTTTT
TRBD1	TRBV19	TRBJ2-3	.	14	CATQRTGDTDTQYF	TGTGCCACTCAGCGGACAGGGGACACAGATACGCAGTATTTT
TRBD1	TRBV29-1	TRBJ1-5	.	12	CSVGDREQPQHF	TGCAGCGTTGGCGACAGGGAACAGCCCCAGCATTTT
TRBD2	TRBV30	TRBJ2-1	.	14	CAGQGLADYNEQFF	TGTGCCGGCCAGGGACTAGCAGACTACAATGAGCAGTTCTTC
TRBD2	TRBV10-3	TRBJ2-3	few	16	CAITSLAASRTDTQYF	TGTGCCATCACGTCGCTAGCGGCGTCCCGCACAGATACGCAGTATTTT
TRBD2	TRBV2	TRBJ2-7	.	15	CASSVTGTSGNEQYF	TGTGCCAGCAGTGTTACCGGGACTAGCGGGAACGAGCAGTACTTC
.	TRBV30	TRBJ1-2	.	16	CAWSVQLLQERNGYTF	TGTGCCTGGAGTGTCCAACTTTTACAGGAAAGAAATGGCTACACCTTC
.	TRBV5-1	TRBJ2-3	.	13	CASSFGPIDTQYF	TGCGCCAGCAGCTTTGGCCCCATTGATACGCAGTATTTT
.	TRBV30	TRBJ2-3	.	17	CAWSVVTGLAGTDTQYF	TGTGCCTGGAGTGTAGTAACAGGGCTTGCGGGAACAGATACGCAGTATTTT
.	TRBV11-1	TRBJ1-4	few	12	CASSYRNEKLFF	TGTGCCAGCAGCTACCGTAATGAAAAACTGTTTTTT
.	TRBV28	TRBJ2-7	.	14	CASRISPRAYEQYF	TGTGCCAGCAGGATATCTCCTCGGGCCTACGAGCAGTACTTC
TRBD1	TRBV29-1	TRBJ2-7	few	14	CSVTRQGASYEQYF	TGCAGCGTCACACGACAGGGCGCTTCCTACGAGCAGTACTTC
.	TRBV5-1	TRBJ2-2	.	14	CASSLVVRTGELFF	TGCGCCAGCAGCTTGGTAGTCCGCACCGGGGAGCTGTTTTTT
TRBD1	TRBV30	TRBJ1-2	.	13	CASQSGQGYGYTF	TGTGCCTCCCAATCGGGACAGGGGTATGGCTACACCTTC
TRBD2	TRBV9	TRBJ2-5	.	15	CASSARPTSGETQYF	TGTGCCAGCAGCGCTCGACCGACTAGCGGGGAGACCCAGTACTTC
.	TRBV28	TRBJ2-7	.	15	CASSTDRDFGYEQYF	TGTGCCAGCAGCACTGACCGGGATTTTGGCTACGAGCAGTACTTC
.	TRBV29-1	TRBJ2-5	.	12	CSVMSGEETQYF	TGCAGCGTCATGTCAGGGGAAGAGACCCAGTACTTC
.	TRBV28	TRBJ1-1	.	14	CASSLGQRNTEAFF	TGTGCCAGCAGTCTCGGACAGCGGAACACTGAAGCTTTCTTT
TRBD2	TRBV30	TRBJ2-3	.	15	CAWSGGLAGADTQYF	TGTGCCTGGAGTGGCGGACTAGCGGGGGCAGATACGCAGTATTTT
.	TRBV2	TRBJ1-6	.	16	CASSEREAGNNSPLHF	TGTGCCAGCAGTGAAAGGGAGGCAGGAAATAATTCACCCCTCCACTTT
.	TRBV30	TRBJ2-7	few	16	CAWTQTRRPASYEQYF	TGTGCCTGGACGCAAACGAGGCGCCCTGCCTCGTACGAGCAGTACTTC
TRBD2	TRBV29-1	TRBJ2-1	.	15	CSVPSRAGWGNEQFF	TGCAGCGTCCCCAGTCGAGCGGGGTGGGGCAATGAGCAGTTCTTC
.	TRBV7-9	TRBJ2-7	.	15	CASSPARDADYEQYF	TGTGCCAGCAGCCCTGCCCGGGACGCCGACTACGAGCAGTACTTC
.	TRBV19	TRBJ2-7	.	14	CASRASRLDYEQYF	TGTGCCAGTAGGGCCTCTCGGTTGGACTACGAGCAGTACTTC
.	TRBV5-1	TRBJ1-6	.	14	CASSLQGRDSPLHF	TGCGCCAGCAGCTTGCAGGGTAGGGATTCACCCCTCCACTTT
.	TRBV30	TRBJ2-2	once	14	CAWSVRGAAGELFF	TGTGCCTGGAGTGTACGCGGGGCGGCCGGGGAGCTGTTTTTT
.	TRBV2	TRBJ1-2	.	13	CASRERTANGYTF	TGTGCCAGCAGAGAACGGACAGCTAATGGCTACACCTTC
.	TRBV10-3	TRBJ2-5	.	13	CAISGAGAETQYF	TGTGCCATCAGTGGGGCGGGGGCAGAGACCCAGTACTTC
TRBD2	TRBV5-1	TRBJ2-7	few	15	CASSRIAGGSYEQYF	TGCGCCAGCAGCAGAATAGCGGGGGGCTCCTACGAGCAGTACTTC
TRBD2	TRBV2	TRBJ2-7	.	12	CASKRETYEQYF	TGTGCCAGCAAGCGGGAGACCTACGAGCAGTACTTC
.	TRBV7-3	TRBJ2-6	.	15	CASSLQSSGANVLTF	TGTGCCAGCAGCCTCCAGTCCTCTGGGGCCAACGTCCTGACTTTC
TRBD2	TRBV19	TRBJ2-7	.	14	CASSIGGGYKEQYF	TGTGCCAGTAGTATCGGCGGGGGTTACAAAGAGCAGTACTTC
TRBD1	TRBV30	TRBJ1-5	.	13	CAWSGQGLQPQHF	TGTGCCTGGAGTGGACAGGGGCTCCAGCCCCAGCATTTT
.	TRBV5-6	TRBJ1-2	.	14	CASSPYRVGYGYTF	TGTGCCAGCAGCCCGTACAGGGTGGGCTATGGCTACACCTTC
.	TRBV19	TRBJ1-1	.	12	CASSILGAEAFF	TGTGCCAGTAGTATATTGGGGGCTGAAGCTTTCTTT
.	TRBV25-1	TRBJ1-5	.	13	CASRFSRKEAQHF	TGTGCCAGCAGATTCTCTCGGAAGGAGGCCCAGCATTTT
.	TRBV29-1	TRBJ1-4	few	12	CSVEEGHEKLFF	TGCAGCGTTGAAGAAGGACATGAAAAACTGTTTTTT
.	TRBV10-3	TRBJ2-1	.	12	CAISAVINEQFF	TGTGCCATCAGTGCAGTTATCAATGAGCAGTTCTTC
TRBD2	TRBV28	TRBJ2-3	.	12	CASRTSGGHRYF	TGTGCCAGCAGGACTAGCGGGGGGCACCGGTATTTT
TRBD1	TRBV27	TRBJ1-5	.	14	CASSARDREGPQHF	TGTGCCAGCAGTGCCCGGGACAGGGAAGGACCCCAGCATTTT
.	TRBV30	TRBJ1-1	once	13	CAWSVGGRTEAFF	TGTGCCTGGAGTGTAGGGGGGAGGACTGAAGCTTTCTTT
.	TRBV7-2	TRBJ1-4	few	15	CASSPPGPTNEKLFF	TGTGCCAGCAGCCCTCCAGGGCCAACTAATGAAAAACTGTTTTTT
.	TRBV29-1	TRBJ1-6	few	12	CSVGGQNSPLHF	TGCAGCGTTGGTGGACAGAATTCACCCCTCCACTTT
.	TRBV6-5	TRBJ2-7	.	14	CASRTIQGTYEQYF	TGTGCCAGCAGGACGATACAAGGAACCTACGAGCAGTACTTC
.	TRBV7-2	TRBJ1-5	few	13	CASSSQSNQPQHF	TGTGCCAGCAGCTCGCAGAGCAATCAGCCCCAGCATTTT
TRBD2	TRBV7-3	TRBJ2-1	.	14	CASSTSGGHNEQFF	TGTGCCAGCAGCACTAGCGGGGGGCACAATGAGCAGTTCTTC